The 5 T cell receptor beta chains below were found in one sample sequenced in a study of regulatory T cells in long-lasting Graves disease. The time point denotes: newly diagnosed GD, antithyroid drugs for less than 3 months. The TCR library used RNA extracted from PBMCs. Construction of TCR beta libraries relied on iRepertoire HTBI primers and on Arm-PCR targeting CDR3 regions. Using its own MiXCR run on the multiplex PCR reads, TCRdb lists one record per CDR3 protein. Of 400,000 to 500,000 distinct CDR3 sequences listed, around 13% are singletons. This sample was shared with a second study, whose subject was T cells in Graves' hyperthyroidism and ophthalmopathy.

The sequenced sample was peripheral blood mononuclear cells (PBMCs), obtained at new diagnosis, from a patient treated with antithyroid drugs. Receptors were obtained from a woman aged 45-59 years with Graves disease.

This clonotype was counted many times. For the CDR3, the DNA is TGTGCCAGCAGTCGAACCGGGACATCGAACCAAGAGACCCAGTACTTC. Translation: CASSRTGTSNQETQYF. The rearrangement uses TRBV2 and TRBJ2-5; D is perhaps TRBD1 (6 bases). The CDR3 has 16 amino acids. The germline gives CDR1 SNHLY, CDR2 FYNNEI. The V end was cut by 5 bases, the J end by 0 bases, with 16 bases between.

This clonotype came up a few times. No conserved phenylalanine or tryptophan ends this CDR3, so it is likely a read error. The genes are TRBV5-1 and TRBJ2-3; 9 nucleotides match TRBD1. Unmatched junction bases numbered 7, after V lost 0 bases and J lost 5 bases. Germline V CDR1 and CDR2: SGHRS, YFSETQ. CDR3 length: 16 amino acids. The CDR3 nucleotides read TGCGCCAGCAGCTTGGCCCTGGGACAGGGAATAGATACGCAGTATCTT. Its protein product is CASSLALGQGIDTQYL.

This clonotype was found many times. The chain uses TRBV28 and TRBJ2-7, with TRBD2 matching 9 bases. Germline-derived CDR1 and CDR2 are MDHEN and SYDVKM. The CDR3 totals 16 residues. Unmatched junction bases numbered 10, after V lost 5 bases and J lost 2 bases. The CDR3 sequence is CASSLQSGGIAYEQYF. In DNA form, the CDR3 reads TGTGCCAGCAGTCTACAGAGCGGGGGGATCGCCTACGAGCAGTACTTC.

This clonotype was observed many times. The rearrangement uses TRBV6-4 and TRBJ1-1, with D unclear. This CDR3 region has 13 residues. V dropped 7 bases and J dropped 1 base, with 10 bases sitting between them. Germline V gives CDR1 MRHNA, CDR2 SNTAGT. The CDR3 DNA sequence: TGTGCCAGCAAGGTGGAACCGAACACTGAAGCTTTCTTT. As protein: CASKVEPNTEAFF.

The sample holds many counts of this clonotype. This chain links TRBV27 with TRBJ1-1; tentative D call: TRBD1 (6 bases). V was pared by 9 bases and J by 4 bases, with 15 bases between. Germline-derived CDR1 and CDR2 are MNHEY and SMNVEV (reference sequence). The CDR3 loop spans 13 amino acids. CDR3 DNA: TGTGCCAGTTCGGGGGCAGAAAGCACTGAAGCTTTCTTT. Its translation is CASSGAESTEAFF.